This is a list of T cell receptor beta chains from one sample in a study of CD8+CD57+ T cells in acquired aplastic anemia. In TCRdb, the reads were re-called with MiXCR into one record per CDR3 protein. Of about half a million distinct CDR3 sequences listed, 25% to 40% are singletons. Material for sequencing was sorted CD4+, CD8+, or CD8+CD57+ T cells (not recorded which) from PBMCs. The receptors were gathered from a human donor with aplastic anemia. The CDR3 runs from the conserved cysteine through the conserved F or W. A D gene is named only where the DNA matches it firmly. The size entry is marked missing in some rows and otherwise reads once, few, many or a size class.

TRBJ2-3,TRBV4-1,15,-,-,CASSRVGMAPDTQYF,TGCGCCAGCAGCCGGGTCGGGATGGCACCAGATACGCAGTATTTT
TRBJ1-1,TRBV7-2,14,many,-,CASSPRALNTEAFF,TGTGCCAGCAGCCCCCGGGCCCTGAACACTGAAGCTTTCTTT
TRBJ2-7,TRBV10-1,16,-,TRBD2,CASSRRKAGGAEEQYF,TGCGCCAGCAGCCGACGGAAAGCGGGGGGGGCGGAGGAGCAGTACTTC
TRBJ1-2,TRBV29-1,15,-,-,CAWSFQSGHPYGYTF,TGTGCCTGGAGTTTTCAATCGGGACATCCCTATGGCTACACCTTC
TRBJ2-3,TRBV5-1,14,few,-,CASSFGRRGDTQYF,TGCGCCAGCAGCTTTGGGAGAAGGGGAGATACGCAGTATTTT
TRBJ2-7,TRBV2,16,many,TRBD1,CASSAGTEISYYEQYF,TGTGCCAGCAGTGCAGGGACAGAGATTTCATACTACGAGCAGTACTTC
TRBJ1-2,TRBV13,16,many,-,CASSLTAGMLNYGYTF,TGTGCCAGCAGCTTAACTGCAGGGATGCTTAACTATGGCTACACCTTC
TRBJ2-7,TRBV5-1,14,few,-,CASSLGATGREQYF,TGCGCCAGCAGCTTGGGGGCTACCGGTCGCGAGCAGTACTTC
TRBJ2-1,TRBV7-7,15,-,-,CASSPTTGSYSEQFF,TGTGCTAGCAGCCCTACCACGGGCTCCTACAGTGAGCAGTTCTTC
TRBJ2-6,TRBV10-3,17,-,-,CAATRSLDPSGANVPTF,TGTGCCGCCACACGGAGTCTAGACCCCTCTGGGGCCAACGTCCCGACTTTC
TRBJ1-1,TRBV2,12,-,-,CASRAGYAEAFF,TGTGCCAGCAGGGCGGGGTACGCTGAAGCTTTCTTT
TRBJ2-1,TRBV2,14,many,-,CASSEAGDYNEQFF,TGTGCCAGCAGTGAAGCGGGAGACTACAATGAGCAGTTCTTC
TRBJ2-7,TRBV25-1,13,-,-,CASSESGGTEQYF,TGTGCCAGCAGTGAAAGTGGAGGGACCGAGCAGTACTTC
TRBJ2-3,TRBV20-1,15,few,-,CSALQPGTGKDTQYF,TGCAGTGCTCTCCAACCCGGGACTGGTAAAGATACGCAGTATTTT
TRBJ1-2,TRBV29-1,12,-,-,CSVGGSNDGYTF,TGCAGCGTAGGGGGGTCTAACGATGGCTACACCTTC
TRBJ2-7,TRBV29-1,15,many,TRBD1,CSVIYTGQGTYEQYF,TGCAGCGTTATTTACACGGGACAGGGTACCTACGAGCAGTACTTC
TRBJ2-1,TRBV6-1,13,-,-,CASSLGLMGEQFF,TGTGCCAGCAGCCTGGGTTTGATGGGTGAGCAGTTCTTC
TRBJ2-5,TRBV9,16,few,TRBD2,CASSSPSGTSGETQYF,TGTGCCAGCAGTTCCCCTTCCGGGACTAGCGGAGAGACCCAGTACTTC
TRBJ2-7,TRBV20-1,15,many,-,CSAPKVGSTMSEQYF,TGCAGTGCTCCGAAGGTGGGATCCACTATGAGTGAGCAGTACTTC
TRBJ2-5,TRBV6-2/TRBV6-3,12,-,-,CASIAFGETQYF,TGTGCCAGCATTGCATTTGGGGAGACCCAGTACTTC
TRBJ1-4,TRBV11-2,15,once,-,CASSLPGGANEKLFF,TGTGCCAGCAGCCTCCCCGGAGGGGCTAATGAAAAACTGTTTTTT
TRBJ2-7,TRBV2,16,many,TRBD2,CASSTGTSRKGYEQYF,TGTGCCAGCAGTACCGGGACTAGCAGAAAGGGCTACGAGCAGTACTTC
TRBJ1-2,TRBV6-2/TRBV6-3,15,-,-,CASSYPKSRDYGYTF,TGTGCCAGCAGTTACCCTAAGAGCAGGGATTATGGCTACACCTTC
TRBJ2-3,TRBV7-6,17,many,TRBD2,CASSLGSGGVYTDTQYF,TGTGCCAGCAGCTTAGGGTCGGGAGGGGTTTACACAGATACGCAGTATTTT
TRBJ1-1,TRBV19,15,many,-,CASTLDDGRGTEAFF,TGTGCCAGTACATTGGACGACGGCCGGGGCACTGAAGCTTTCTTT
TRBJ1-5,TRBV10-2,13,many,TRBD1,CASMTGVNQPQHF,TGCGCCAGCATGACAGGGGTCAATCAGCCCCAGCATTTT
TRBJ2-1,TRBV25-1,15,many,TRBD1,CASSESDRGYNEQFF,TGTGCCAGCAGTGAGTCGGACAGGGGATACAATGAGCAGTTCTTC
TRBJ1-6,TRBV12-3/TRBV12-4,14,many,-,CASSSQGYNSPLHF,TGTGCCAGCAGTTCTCAGGGGTATAATTCACCCCTCCACTTT
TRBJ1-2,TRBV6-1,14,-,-,CASSEVVGVGDYTF,TGTGCCAGCAGTGAAGTTGTAGGGGTCGGTGACTACACCTTC
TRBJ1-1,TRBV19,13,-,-,CASSRSENTEAFF,TGTGCCAGTAGTAGATCGGAGAACACTGAAGCTTTCTTT
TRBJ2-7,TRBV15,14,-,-,CATSKNTGWYEQYF,TGTGCCACCAGCAAAAATACGGGATGGTACGAGCAGTACTTC
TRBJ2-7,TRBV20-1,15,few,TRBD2,CSATGSGGGIYEQYF,TGCAGTGCCACTGGTTCGGGGGGGGGCATCTACGAGCAGTACTTC
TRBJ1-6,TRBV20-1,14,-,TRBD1,CSASAGTENSPLHF,TGCAGTGCTAGTGCCGGGACAGAAAATTCACCCCTCCACTTT
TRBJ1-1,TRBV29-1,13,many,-,CSVEKRLNTEAFF,TGCAGCGTTGAAAAGAGATTGAACACTGAAGCTTTCTTT
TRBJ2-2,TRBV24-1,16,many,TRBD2,CATSDGTSGRTGELFF,TGTGCCACCAGTGATGGGACTAGCGGGAGAACCGGGGAGCTGTTTTTT
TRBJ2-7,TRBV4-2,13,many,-,CASSKEGAYEQYF,TGTGCCAGCAGCAAGGAGGGGGCCTACGAGCAGTACTTC
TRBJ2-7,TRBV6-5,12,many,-,CASSYSSYEQYF,TGTGCCAGCAGCTACTCCTCCTACGAGCAGTACTTC
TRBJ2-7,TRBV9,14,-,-,CASSPDGSVHEQYF,TGTGCCAGCAGTCCGGACGGATCAGTCCACGAGCAGTACTTC
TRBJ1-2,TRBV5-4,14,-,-,CASRGNGGDYGYTF,TGTGCCAGCAGGGGAAACGGGGGTGACTATGGCTACACCTTC
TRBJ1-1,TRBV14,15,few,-,CASSQAGQMNTEAFF,TGTGCCAGCAGCCAAGCAGGGCAGATGAACACTGAAGCTTTCTTT
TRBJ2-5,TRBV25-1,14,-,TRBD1,CASSEPGQGRTQYF,TGTGCCAGCAGTGAGCCGGGACAGGGTCGTACCCAGTACTTC
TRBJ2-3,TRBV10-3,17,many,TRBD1,CAISLKTGTGGADTQYF,TGTGCCATCAGTTTGAAAACCGGGACAGGGGGGGCAGATACGCAGTATTTT
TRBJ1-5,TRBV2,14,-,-,CASSGPGSNQPQHF,TGTGCCAGCAGCGGACCGGGTAGCAATCAGCCCCAGCATTTT
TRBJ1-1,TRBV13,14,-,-,CASSLGRYDTEAFF,TGTGCCAGCAGCTTAGGTAGATATGACACTGAAGCTTTCTTT
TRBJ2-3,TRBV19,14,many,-,CASSSQPSTDTQYF,TGTGCCAGTAGTAGTCAGCCTAGCACAGATACGCAGTATTTT
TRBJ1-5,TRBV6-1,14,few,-,CASSAEGGSQPQHF,TGTGCCAGCAGTGCCGAGGGGGGAAGTCAGCCCCAGCATTTT
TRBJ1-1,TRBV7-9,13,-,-,CASSLQASTEAFF,TGTGCCAGCAGCCTACAGGCGAGCACTGAAGCTTTCTTT
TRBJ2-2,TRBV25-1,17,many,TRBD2,CASSESMTGGPFGELFF,TGTGCCAGCAGTGAATCTATGACGGGAGGGCCGTTCGGGGAGCTGTTTTTT
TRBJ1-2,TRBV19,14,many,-,CASCSLGTNYGYTF,TGTGCCAGTTGCTCCCTGGGGACCAACTATGGCTACACCTTC
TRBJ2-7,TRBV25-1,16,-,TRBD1,CASSQEMRQGSYEQYF,TGCGCCAGCAGCCAAGAAATGAGACAGGGCTCTTACGAGCAGTACTTC
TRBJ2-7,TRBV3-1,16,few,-,CASSQEQAASSYEQYF,TGTGCCAGCAGCCAAGAGCAAGCGGCTAGCTCCTACGAGCAGTACTTC
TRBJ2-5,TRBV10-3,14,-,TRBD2,CASSLLKGDYGQYF,TGTGCCAGCAGTTTACTCAAAGGGGACTACGGGCAGTACTTC
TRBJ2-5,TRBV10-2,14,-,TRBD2,CASSSSGAQETQYF,TGCGCCAGCAGCAGTAGCGGGGCGCAAGAGACCCAGTACTTC
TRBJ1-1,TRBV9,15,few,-,CASNPGGGRNTEAFF,TGTGCCAGCAACCCCGGGGGGGGGAGGAACACTGAAGCTTTCTTT
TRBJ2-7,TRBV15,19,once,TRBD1,CATSRSGTGVREAAYEQYF,TGTGCCACCAGCAGATCCGGGACAGGGGTACGGGAGGCAGCCTACGAGCAGTACTTC